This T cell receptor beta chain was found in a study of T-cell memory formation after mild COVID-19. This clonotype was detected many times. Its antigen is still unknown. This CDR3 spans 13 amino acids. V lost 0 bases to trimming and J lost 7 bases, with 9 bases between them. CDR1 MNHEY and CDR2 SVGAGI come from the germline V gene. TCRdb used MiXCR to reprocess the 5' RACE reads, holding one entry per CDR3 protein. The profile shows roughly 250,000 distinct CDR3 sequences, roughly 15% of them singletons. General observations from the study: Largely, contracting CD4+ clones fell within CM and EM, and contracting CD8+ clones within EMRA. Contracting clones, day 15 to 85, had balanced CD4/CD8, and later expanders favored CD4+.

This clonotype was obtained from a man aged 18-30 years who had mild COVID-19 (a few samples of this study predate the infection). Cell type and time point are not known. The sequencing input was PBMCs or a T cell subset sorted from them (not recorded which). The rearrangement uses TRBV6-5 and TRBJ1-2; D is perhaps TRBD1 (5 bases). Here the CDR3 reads CASSYSGTRGYTF. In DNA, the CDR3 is TGTGCCAGCAGTTACTCAGGGACGCGTGGCTACACCTTC.